These 23 T cell receptor beta chains originate from one sample sequenced in a study of T cell clonality in common variable immunodeficiency. Only in-frame clones appear in the TCRdb table, and some are missing; sequencing was by immunoSEQ multiplex PCR. This sample has 35,000 to 55,000 clones and no singletons, with approximately 0.68% in the ten largest. Sequencing was done on a sample of peripheral blood mononuclear cells. All receptors derive from a person aged 18 to 69 in good health.

Ten or more counts support this clone. Coverage ceases 3 residues before the CDR3 finishes, and the germline J gene fills in the end. The chain joins TRBV7-8 to TRBJ2-3, with no clear D. Trimming removed 1 base at V and 1 base at J, with 3 bases between. The CDR3 consists of 13 residues. Germline CDR1 reads SGHVS; CDR2 reads FQNEAQ. The CDR3 bases that were read are TGTGCCAGCAGCTTAGTCGGCACAGATACG. Translation: CASSLVGTDT. The whole CDR3 sequence reads CASSLVGTDTQYF.

This clone was seen at least ten times. The read stops 3 residues short of the end of the CDR3; the missing end is completed from the germline J gene. The chain has TRBV7-9 and TRBJ1-6; 7 positions agree with TRBD1. This CDR3 is built from 15 residues. The germline gives CDR1 SEHNR, CDR2 FQNEAQ (reference sequence). With V trimmed by 5 bases and J by 4 bases, 5 bases remained unmatched. CDR3 DNA, as far as it was read: TGTGCCAGCAGCCCCGGGACAGAGTATAATTCACCC. Its translation: CASSPGTEYNSP. The CDR3 in its entirety is CASSPGTEYNSPLHF. The full variable domain, completed using reference TRBV7-9 and TRBJ1-6, is DTGVSQNPRHKITKRGQNVTFRCDPISEHNRLYWYRQTLGQGPEFLTYFQNEAQLEKSRLLSDRFSAERPKGSFSTLEIQRTEQGDSAMYLCASSPGTEYNSPLHFGNGTRLTVT.

This clone was seen repeatedly, ten times or more. The CDR3 extends 3 residues past the end of the read, so its final part is completed from the germline J gene. This sequence joins TRBV13 and TRBJ1-5; D unclear. V was trimmed by 0 bases and J by 0 bases, leaving 9 bases between them. The germline V gene encodes CDR1 PRHDT and CDR2 FYEKMQ (reference sequence). The CDR3 length is 16 residues. The DNA read from the CDR3 is TGTGCCAGCAGCTTAGGACTCTCTAATAGCAATCAGCCC. Amino acid sequence: CASSLGLSNSNQP. The full CDR3 protein is CASSLGLSNSNQPQHF.

This clone was counted many times. The sequence runs out 3 residues before the end of the CDR3; the remainder is reconstructed from the germline J gene. The chain combines TRBV10-1 with TRBJ2-2; 12 positions match TRBD1. The V and J ends lost 9 bases and 6 bases, in that order; junction bases with no gene match: 8. The CDR3 loop spans 15 amino acids. Per the germline V gene, CDR1 is WNHNN and CDR2 is SYGVQD (reference sequence). The covered CDR3 bases are TGCGCCAGACGAATCGGGACAGGGGGCCCCGGGGAG. Protein sequence: CARRIGTGGPGE. The full CDR3 is CARRIGTGGPGELFF.

This clone was observed many times. The CDR3 end lies 3 residues beyond the end of the read and is filled in from the germline J gene. This chain uses TRBV6-2 or TRBV6-3 with TRBJ2-7; 9 nucleotides agree with TRBD1. V lost 6 bases to trimming and J lost 1 base; unmatched junction nucleotides: 4. Looked up from germline, CDR1 is MNHEY and CDR2 is SVGEGT. The length of the CDR3 is 14 residues. Partial CDR3 DNA: TGTGCCAGCAGACCGACAGGGGGTTCCTACGAG. Its protein is CASRPTGGSYE. From start to end, the CDR3 is CASRPTGGSYEQYF.

In its sample, this clone was seen many times. The read ends 3 residues shy of where the CDR3 ends; the end is completed using the germline J gene. The chain links TRBV28 to TRBJ2-1, with TRBD2 matching over 10 bases. Germline assignment: CDR1 MDHEN and CDR2 SYDVKM. CDR3 size: 16 residues. V was pared by 5 bases and J by 5 bases, with 9 bases of the junction left unmatched. This CDR3 is CASSPESGGANNEQFF. The CDR3 DNA, read in part, is TGTGCCAGCAGTCCCGAAAGCGGGGGGGCCAACAATGAG.

This clone was recorded at least ten times. The read halts 3 residues ahead of the CDR3 end, with the missing end drawn from the germline J gene. This chain uses TRBV18 with TRBJ1-4, with 12 nucleotides matching TRBD1. The germline gives CDR1 KGHSH, CDR2 LQKENI. Trimming removed 3 bases from V and 7 bases from J; junction bases left unmatched: 3. This CDR3 region has 15 residues. The CDR3 bases that were read are TGTGCCAGCTCACCTGGGACAGGGGGCGTTGAAAAA. It encodes CASSPGTGGVEK. The whole CDR3 reads CASSPGTGGVEKLFF.

This clone was detected many times. The covered CDR3 bases are TGTGCCAGCAGCCCCCGGGCCGGGACAGGAACGACTGAAAGCTCCTACGAG. It yields the protein CASSPRAGTGTTESSYE. The entire CDR3 is CASSPRAGTGTTESSYEQYF. This sequence joins TRBV4-2 and TRBJ2-7; TRBD1 matches at 8 bases. The observed sequence ends 3 residues before the CDR3 terminus, with the missing tail filled in from the germline J gene. Germline V CDR1 and CDR2: LGHNA, YNFKEQ. The CDR3 has 20 amino acids. The V segment lost 4 bases and the J segment 0 bases; nucleotides outside the gene matches: 20.

This clone was observed at least ten times. The CDR3 extends 3 residues past the end of the read, so its final part is completed from the germline J gene. This chain links TRBV18 with TRBJ1-4; TRBD1 is a possible D gene (6 bases). The germline V gene encodes CDR1 KGHSH and CDR2 LQKENI. There are 15 residues in the CDR3. The ends were cut back, 6 bases at V and 7 bases at J, with 18 bases in the middle. Incomplete CDR3 DNA: TGTGCCAGCTCCCTTGTGTTAGGACAGATTGAAAAA. This sequence encodes CASSLVLGQIEK. The whole CDR3 sequence reads CASSLVLGQIEKLFF.

This clone was counted many times. The DNA ends 3 residues before the CDR3 does, and the rest of the CDR3 is filled in from the germline J gene. This sequence joins TRBV18 and TRBJ1-5; the D gene is possibly TRBD1 (5 bases). Trimming stripped 2 bases from V and 6 bases from J, with 17 bases between. CDR3 length equals 16 residues. Germline CDR1 and CDR2: KGHSH and LQKENI. The sequenced part of the CDR3 DNA is TGTGCCAGCTCACCAATAGCGGCAGGGAGAGGTCAGCCC. Residues: CASSPIAAGRGQP. From start to end, the CDR3 is CASSPIAAGRGQPQHF.

In its sample, this clone was seen many times. The observed sequence ends 3 residues before the CDR3 terminus, with the missing tail filled in from the germline J gene. The chain couples TRBV2 to TRBJ1-5; TRBD1 aligns across 7 bases. Germline V gene lookup returns CDR1 SNHLY and CDR2 FYNNEI. The length of the CDR3 is 14 residues. Germline trimming cut 5 bases from V and 7 bases from J; bases unmatched to any gene: 8. The CDR3 bases that were read are TGTGCCAGCAGTCCCGAGACAGGGTACCAGCCC. It is translated as CASSPETGYQP. The entire CDR3 sequence reads CASSPETGYQPQHF.

Concerning this clone: The read ends 3 residues shy of where the CDR3 ends; the end is completed using the germline J gene. This chain links TRBV2 with TRBJ2-4; no definite D call. The germline V gene has CDR1 SNHLY and CDR2 FYNNEI. This CDR3 contains 13 residues. The CDR3 protein is CASNGFSNYGQYF. CDR3 DNA, as far as it was read: TGTGCCAGCAACGGATTCTCTAACTATGGT. The entire variable domain, with the rest obtained from reference TRBV2 and TRBJ2-4, is as follows: EPEVTQTPSHQVTQMGQEVILRCVPISNHLYFYWYRQILGQKVEFLVSFYNNEISEKSEIFDDQFSVERPDGSNFTLKIRSTKLEDSAMYFCASNGFSNYGQYFGAGTRLSVL.

This clone was seen many times. The read halts 3 residues ahead of the CDR3 end, with the missing end drawn from the germline J gene. The chain carries TRBV19 and TRBJ1-2; TRBD1 is a possible D gene (6 bases). In germline, CDR1 is LNHDA, CDR2 SQIVND (reference sequence). The CDR3 spans 12 residues. Trimming removed 4 bases from V and 6 bases from J, with 9 bases in between. The covered CDR3 bases are TGTGCCAGTAGTAGGTCAGGGGATGGC. It translates to CASSRSGDG. The whole CDR3 reads CASSRSGDGYTF.

This clone was counted ten times or more. The observed sequence ends 3 residues before the CDR3 terminus, with the missing tail filled in from the germline J gene. This rearrangement joins TRBV29-1 to TRBJ2-6; D might be TRBD1 (7 bases). V was shortened by 7 bases and J by 3 bases, with 16 bases between the two germline ends. Germline values: CDR1 SQVTM, CDR2 ANQGSEA. This CDR3 contains 15 residues. Partial CDR3 DNA: TGCAGCGCCTCCCAGGGGGGATTTGGGGCCAACGTC. It translates to CSASQGGFGANV. Given in full, the CDR3 is CSASQGGFGANVLTF.

This clone showed up many times. The read ends 3 residues shy of where the CDR3 ends; the end is completed using the germline J gene. This chain connects TRBV11-2 to TRBJ2-3; D call uncertain. Germline V lookup: CDR1 SGHAT, CDR2 FQNNGV. V was cut by 1 base and J by 0 bases, with 5 bases left in between. The CDR3 runs to 14 residues. The CDR3 is CASSLAPSTDTQYF. The CDR3 bases that were read are TGTGCCAGCAGCTTAGCCCCAAGCACAGATACG.

This clone showed up many times. The read gets to within 3 residues of the CDR3 end, and the germline J gene fills in the rest. The chain links TRBV20-1 to TRBJ2-3, with unresolved D. This CDR3 spans 15 amino acids. CDR1 and CDR2 (germline): DFQATT, SNEGSKA (reference sequence). V lost 5 bases and J lost 2, with 17 bases in between. The CDR3 loop is CSAVTVTYHTDTQYF. CDR3 DNA (partial): TGCAGTGCTGTGACCGTGACTTACCACACAGATACG.

This clone was picked up many times. Read data end 3 residues before the CDR3 end; the end is taken from the germline J gene. J is TRBJ2-7 and V is TRBV6-2 or TRBV6-3; 7 bases agree with TRBD2. Germline V gene data show CDR1 as MNHEY and CDR2 as SVGEGT. The CDR3 is made up of 14 amino acids. V was pared by 5 bases and J by 2 bases, with 6 bases of the junction left unmatched. CDR3 in amino acids: CASSPLAEAYEQYF. CDR3 DNA, as far as it was read: TGTGCCAGCAGTCCTCTAGCGGAGGCCTACGAG.

This clone was recorded many times. Here the CDR3 reads CASSPGTGFSEQFF. The sequenced part of the CDR3 DNA is TGTGCCAGCAGCCCCGGGACAGGGTTTAGTGAG. V and J are TRBV3-1 (or the pseudogene TRBV3-2) and TRBJ2-1, with 9 bases lining up with TRBD1. The CDR3 end lies 3 residues beyond the end of the read and is filled in from the germline J gene. The CDR3 is 14 residues long. Germline V gene data show CDR1 as LGHDT and CDR2 as YNNKEL (reference sequence). J lost 9 bases, V lost 4 bases, and 7 bases had no gene match.

This clone occurred many times. The observed sequence ends 3 residues before the CDR3 terminus, with the missing tail filled in from the germline J gene. The chain recombines TRBV20-1 with TRBJ1-2, with TRBD1 as a possible D gene (6 bases). Germline V gene lookup returns CDR1 DFQATT and CDR2 SNEGSKA (reference sequence). Trimming shortened V by 5 bases and J by 3 bases, and 16 bases separated the two germline ends. The CDR3 contains 14 residues. The CDR3 DNA, read in part, is TGCAGTGCTCGCGACAGGACTCTATACTATGGC. Encoded protein: CSARDRTLYYG. The whole CDR3 is CSARDRTLYYGYTF.

Many counts were recorded for this clone. The sequence runs out 3 residues before the end of the CDR3; the remainder is reconstructed from the germline J gene. The V gene is TRBV20-1, the J gene TRBJ2-2; 11 bases map to TRBD2. From germline, CDR1 is DFQATT and CDR2 SNEGSKA (reference sequence). The ends lost 2 bases at V and 6 bases at J; junction bases unmatched: 8. CDR3 size: 16 residues. The CDR3 DNA, read in part, is TGCAGTGCTAGAAGTTATAGCGGGGGGGATTCCGGGGAG. This codes for CSARSYSGGDSGE. The full-length CDR3 reads as CSARSYSGGDSGELFF.

This clone has at least ten counts. The CDR3 is cut off 3 residues early in the read; its end comes from the germline J gene. The chain combines TRBV19 with TRBJ2-7; D may be TRBD1 (6 bases). The ends were cut back, 3 bases at V and 3 bases at J, with 9 bases in the middle. Germline assignment: CDR1 LNHDA and CDR2 SQIVND (reference sequence). The CDR3 contains 13 residues. The DNA read from the CDR3 is TGTGCCAGTAGTATGGAGGACAGCTACGAG. It encodes CASSMEDSYE. The full-length CDR3 reads as CASSMEDSYEQYF.

This clone was observed many times. CDR3 DNA (partial): TGTGCCAGCAGTGACCCCGGGACAGGGAAATACGAG. It is translated as CASSDPGTGKYE. The full CDR3 protein reads CASSDPGTGKYEQYF. This chain uses TRBV2 with TRBJ2-7; 9 nucleotides line up with TRBD1. The missing CDR3 end, 3 residues past where the read stops, is filled in from the germline J gene. The V gene end was trimmed by 3 bases and the J gene end by 4 bases; junction bases not matched to a gene: 7. CDR3 length: 15 residues. Germline loops: CDR1 SNHLY, CDR2 FYNNEI.

This clone was recorded many times. The read ends 3 residues shy of where the CDR3 ends; the end is completed using the germline J gene. This rearrangement joins TRBV29-1 to TRBJ2-5, with D possibly being TRBD2 (5 bases). V lost 3 bases and J 2 bases, leaving 7 bases between the germline ends. This CDR3 spans 12 amino acids. Germline CDR1 is SQVTM and CDR2 is ANQGSEA. The covered CDR3 bases are TGCAGCGTTGAGGAGCGGCAAGAGACC. Protein product: CSVEERQET. The whole CDR3 protein is CSVEERQETQYF.